The 18 T cell receptor beta chains reported below all come from one sample, sequenced in a study of blood T cell repertoires in COVID-19. Sequencing used immunoSEQ multiplex PCR; TCRdb keeps in-frame clones, though not all of them. Of 410,000 or so clones in the sample, approximately 90% are singletons; the top ten hold around 1.4%. Material for sequencing was peripheral blood. These receptors all stem from a woman in her thirties with active or convalescent COVID-19.

The chain joins TRBV29-1 to TRBJ1-1; weak D call: TRBD1 (5 bases). Germline CDR1 SQVTM, CDR2 ANQGSEA. The length of the CDR3 is 14 residues. The V end was cut by 1 base, the J end by 6 bases, with 15 bases between. The CDR3 loop is CSVEGGHLGAEAFF. The DNA for the CDR3 is TGCAGCGTTGAAGGAGGACACCTAGGCGCTGAAGCTTTCTTT.

The chain is built from TRBV19 and TRBJ2-1, with 9 positions matching TRBD2. The trim removed 5 bases at V and 6 bases at J, leaving 8 bases unmatched. Germline V gene sequence: CDR1 LNHDA, CDR2 SQIVND (reference sequence). The CDR3 is made up of 15 amino acids. As DNA, the CDR3 is TGTGCCAGTAGTCTCTACCGGACTAGCGCCAATGAGCAGTTCTTC. It codes for CASSLYRTSANEQFF.

V gene TRBV9 combines with J gene TRBJ1-3; D unresolved. This CDR3 has 13 amino acids. Germline loops: CDR1 SGDLS, CDR2 YYNGEE. V lost 4 bases and J lost 0, with 5 bases in between. The CDR3 region is CASSPDSGNTIYF. The CDR3 DNA reads as TGTGCCAGCAGCCCAGACTCTGGAAACACCATATATTTT.

The genes are TRBV11-2 and TRBJ2-7, with 7 bases identical to TRBD1. The trim removed 5 bases at V and 2 bases at J, leaving 12 bases unmatched. Germline assignment: CDR1 SGHAT and CDR2 FQNNGV. The CDR3 sequence is 16 residues long. This CDR3 is CASSGSSGTEPYEQYF. DNA for the CDR3: TGTGCCAGCAGCGGAAGCTCCGGGACAGAGCCCTACGAGCAGTACTTC.

The rearrangement joins TRBV6-1 to TRBJ1-1, with D tentatively TRBD1 (6 bases). This CDR3 has 15 residues. Germline-derived CDR1 and CDR2 are MNHNS and SASEGT. V lost 1 base, J lost 1 base, and 10 bases lay in between. The CDR3 loop is CASSEGQGWNTEAFF. For the CDR3, the DNA is TGTGCCAGCAGTGAAGGTCAGGGGTGGAACACTGAAGCTTTCTTT.

The rearrangement links TRBV18 to TRBJ2-1; possible D gene TRBD2, 5 bases. CDR3 length equals 11 residues. V was cut by 3 bases and J by 10 bases, with 7 bases left in between. Germline values: CDR1 KGHSH, CDR2 LQKENI. For the CDR3, the DNA is TGTGCCAGCTCACCGGGAGAGGAGCAGTTCTTC. It translates to CASSPGEEQFF.

Many counts were recorded for this clone. The chain carries TRBV5-1 and TRBJ1-1; D ambiguous. This CDR3 has 15 amino acids. In germline, CDR1 is SGHRS, CDR2 YFSETQ. Trimming removed 0 bases from V and 0 bases from J, with 9 bases in between. CDR3 in amino acids: CASSLDSSMNTEAFF. The CDR3 coding sequence is TGCGCCAGCAGCTTGGACAGCTCCATGAACACTGAAGCTTTCTTT. The variable domain in full, with the rest retrieved from reference TRBV5-1 and TRBJ1-1, is KAGVTQTPRYLIKTRGQQVTLSCSPISGHRSVSWYQQTPGQGLQFLFEYFSETQRNKGNFPGRFSGRQFSNSRSEMNVSTLELGDSALYLCASSLDSSMNTEAFFGQGTRLTVV.

V and J are TRBV18 and TRBJ2-1; D is unclear. This CDR3 comprises 13 residues. With 4 bases removed from V and 4 bases from J, the gap between germline ends came to 8 bases. Germline loops: CDR1 KGHSH, CDR2 LQKENI. DNA for the CDR3: TGTGCCAGCTCACGACACAAATACAATGAGCAGTTCTTC. Translating gives CASSRHKYNEQFF.

The gene calls are TRBV29-1 and TRBJ2-5; perhaps TRBD1 as D (6 bases). Germline-derived CDR1 and CDR2 are SQVTM and ANQGSEA. Trimming removed 6 bases from V and 3 bases from J, with 11 bases in between. The CDR3 has 12 amino acids. The CDR3 DNA reads TGCAGCGTGAGGGGGACCGAAGAGACCCAGTACTTC. Encoded protein: CSVRGTEETQYF.

The CDR3 sequence is CASSLGQGGTEAFF. In DNA, the CDR3 is TGTGCCAGCAGCTTAGGGCAGGGGGGCACTGAAGCTTTCTTT. The genes are TRBV13 and TRBJ1-1; 7 bases line up with TRBD1. CDR3 length equals 14 residues. Losses at the gene ends were 0 bases for V and 4 bases for J; bases not matched to a gene: 2. Germline V CDR1 and CDR2: PRHDT, FYEKMQ (reference sequence).

This chain connects TRBV7-9 to TRBJ2-5; 9 bases line up with TRBD2. The germline gives CDR1 SEHNR, CDR2 FQNEAQ (reference sequence). This CDR3 has 16 amino acids. V dropped 5 bases and J dropped 0; count of bases not matched to a gene: 7. The CDR3 nucleotides read TGTGCCAGCAGCCGACCGACTAGCGGAGACCAAGAGACCCAGTACTTC. Translation gives CASSRPTSGDQETQYF.

The J gene is TRBJ2-1, the V gene TRBV4-1, with TRBD2 matching over 14 bases. Per germline, CDR1 MGHRA and CDR2 YSYEKL. V gave up 6 bases and J gave up 9 bases; unmatched junction bases: 10. The CDR3 runs 16 residues. The CDR3 bases are TGCGCCAGCAGGCGCGCCGGGACTAGCGGGAGTGGTGAGCAGTTCTTC. It codes for CASRRAGTSGSGEQFF.

The chain links TRBV28 to TRBJ1-1, with a weak D call TRBD1 (5 bases). V was clipped by 0 bases and J by 3 bases, with 11 bases between them. Germline CDR1 reads MDHEN; CDR2 reads SYDVKM. This CDR3 is built from 15 residues. The CDR3 is CASSLWVSGDTEAFF. The CDR3 nucleotides are TGTGCCAGCAGTTTATGGGTGTCGGGGGACACTGAAGCTTTCTTT. The complete variable domain, with remaining parts taken from reference TRBV28 and TRBJ1-1, reads DVKVTQSSRYLVKRTGEKVFLECVQDMDHENMFWYRQDPGLGLRLIYFSYDVKMKEKGDIPEGYSVSREKKERFSLILESASTNQTSMYLCASSLWVSGDTEAFFGQGTRLTVV.

V is TRBV5-1 and J is TRBJ1-1; 7 nucleotides agree with TRBD1. This CDR3 is built from 15 residues. Trimming took 4 bases from V and 0 from J; bases not matched to a gene: 6. The germline gives CDR1 SGHRS, CDR2 YFSETQ. Here the CDR3 DNA reads TGCGCCAGCAGCACCCAGGACAGGATGAACACTGAAGCTTTCTTT. Its translation is CASSTQDRMNTEAFF.

V usage is TRBV10-2 and J usage is TRBJ1-6; 8 positions agree with TRBD1. CDR3 size: 16 residues. With V trimmed by 7 bases and J by 5 bases, 10 bases remained unmatched. Germline values: CDR1 WSHSY, CDR2 SAAADI. The CDR3 spells CASTPRAGGDNSPLHF. CDR3 nucleotide sequence: TGCGCCAGCACTCCTAGGGCAGGGGGCGATAATTCACCCCTCCACTTT.

V usage is TRBV7-9 and J usage is TRBJ2-7; TRBD1 agrees at 7 bases. V gave up 1 base and J gave up 4 bases; unmatched junction bases: 7. Germline values: CDR1 SEHNR, CDR2 FQNEAQ (reference sequence). The CDR3 has 15 amino acids. CDR3 sequence: CASSLVSGGSYEQYF. The CDR3 nucleotides read TGTGCCAGCAGCTTAGTTTCAGGGGGTTCGTACGAGCAGTACTTC.

V usage is TRBV5-1 and J usage is TRBJ1-1; unclear D gene. CDR3 length: 15 amino acids. The ends were cut back, 3 bases at V and 0 bases at J, with 12 bases in the middle. The germline gives CDR1 SGHRS, CDR2 YFSETQ. CDR3 coding DNA: TGCGCCAGCAGCTCACCGACAAGCATGAACACTGAAGCTTTCTTT. It yields the protein CASSSPTSMNTEAFF. The entire variable domain, with the rest obtained from reference TRBV5-1 and TRBJ1-1, is as follows: KAGVTQTPRYLIKTRGQQVTLSCSPISGHRSVSWYQQTPGQGLQFLFEYFSETQRNKGNFPGRFSGRQFSNSRSEMNVSTLELGDSALYLCASSSPTSMNTEAFFGQGTRLTVV.

J is TRBJ1-1 and V is TRBV5-6, with D uncertain. With 4 bases removed from V and 5 bases from J, the gap between germline ends came to 15 bases. Germline V gene sequence: CDR1 SGHDT, CDR2 YYEEEE. The CDR3 contains 14 residues. CDR3: CASSAGSSATEAFF. The CDR3 nucleotides read TGTGCCAGCAGCGCAGGATCTAGCGCGACTGAAGCTTTCTTT. The full variable domain, rest sourced from reference TRBV5-6 and TRBJ1-1, is DAGVTQSPTHLIKTRGQQVTLRCSPKSGHDTVSWYQQALGQGPQFIFQYYEEEERQRGNFPDRFSGHQFPNYSSELNVNALLLGDSALYLCASSAGSSATEAFFGQGTRLTVV.